This T cell receptor (beta chain) came from a study of blood T cells in healthy people across ages. Study-level background: Per every two T cells, about one barcoded beta molecule was captured by template switching. Study conclusions and caveats: The donors' CMV status was not determined, possibly confounding changes in expanded clonotypes.

A second about 6 to 11 cycle PCR used barcoded and J-beta primers. TCRdb passed the 5' RACE reads through MiXCR, listing each CDR3 protein once. The table records about 650,000 distinct CDR3 sequences, 32% of them present only once. As to this clonotype: Its target is unknown.

Sequencing was performed on blood. This sequence originates from a woman of 80 years or more in good health.

In DNA form, the CDR3 reads TGCAGCCTGTTTACGCCGACTAGCGGGAGTCGAGGTGAGCAGTTCTTC. Translating it yields CSLFTPTSGSRGEQFF. The chain combines TRBV20-1 with TRBJ2-1; 12 nucleotides match TRBD2. The CDR3 contains 16 residues. Germline lookup yields CDR1 DFQATT and CDR2 SNEGSKA (reference sequence).